This TCR beta chain appears in the sequencing data of a study of OX40 agonist ivuxolimab in advanced cancers. Study results and caveats: What antigens the expanded peripheral T cells recognized was never established. Some nonresponders likewise displayed low normalized T-cell clonal expansion.

About this clone: Its specificity is unknown.

The CDR3 loop spans 15 amino acids. Trimming took 3 bases from V and 0 from J, leaving 9 bases between them. Germline CDR1 reads MDHEN; CDR2 reads SYDVKM. The repertoire was sequenced with immunoSEQ multiplex PCR; TCRdb's copy has only in-frame clones and lacks some. The sample carries approximately 75,000 clones, about 88% recorded once. Source: CD4+ or CD8+ T cells sorted from blood, taken in a trial of the OX40 agonist ivuxolimab. The sequence derives from an adult with an advanced solid tumor such as melanoma, head and neck, liver or kidney cancer. The V call is TRBV28, the J call TRBJ1-5; D remains unclear. The CDR3 nucleotides are TGTGCCAGCAGTTTTCTAACGGCTAGCAATCAGCCCCAGCATTTT. Residues: CASSFLTASNQPQHF.